The following is a TCR beta chain sequence with its context. Its recognized antigen is unknown. No clone much larger than this one lies a single base away; base qualities are absent. V sheds 5 bases and J sheds 1 base, leaving 16 bases between their ends. The germline V gene encodes CDR1 SGHTA and CDR2 FQGNSA. Including the terminal cysteine and phenylalanine, the CDR3 comprises 16 residues. The DNA shown is the 48-base CDR3, in frame from base 1. The sample originates from a study of cytomegalovirus exposure and HLA in healthy donors (TCRdb year 2017). With respect to the entire study: An earlier analysis of roughly 630 of the donors reported about 250 Gb of sequence data and more than 90 million unique TCR beta sequences from 150 million to 200 million T cells. Among about 400 genotyped donors of the cohort, an average of approximately 240,000 unique TCR beta nucleotide sequences was sequenced per donor, of which about 18% were non-productive. Both class I and class II loci were covered by HLA typing, at four-digit resolution. The aim of the study was to test whether cataloging public T cell receptors could identify signatures of past pathogen exposure. Because of strong linkage in the cohort, five DR-DQ haplotypes were treated as single units for association and clustering. Typing coverage varied by locus: about 629-630 donors for A, B, C, DRB1 and DQB1; approximately 520 for DQA1; around 610 for DPA1; some 470 for DPB1. Rather than using new phenotypic data, the later analysis identified candidate immune exposures from TCR beta sequences and from how often those sequences occurred across donors. Among the roughly 400 genotyped donors, around 79% belonged to the genetic ancestry cluster associated with self-reported Caucasian donors. Donor age, sex, ethnicity and CMV serostatus were collected together with the repertoire data. A separate validation cohort of approximately 130 different subjects was used in addition to the roughly 700-subject first cohort. Every repertoire in the discovery cohort had been generated on one and the same sequencing platform. Using immunosequencing, the study profiled T cell repertoires from around 680 subjects and related those repertoires to cytomegalovirus serostatus. An earlier analysis of about 600 of the donors used high-throughput TCR beta sequencing to judge whether each TCR beta V gene segment behaved as functional or pseudogenic. To predict cytomegalovirus infection status, the study brought together high-throughput TCR immunosequencing, statistical association of individual TCRs with disease status, and machine learning. A later genetic analysis took genome-wide SNP genotypes for about 65% of the 666 donors and used that subset as a discovery cohort. Approximately 310 gigabases of sequencing data and approximately 84 million unique TCR sequences were included in an early release covering several hundred HLA-typed donors. In a later analysis, previously published TCR beta repertoires from several hundred donors were re-analyzed and high-resolution HLA genotyping was added so that TCR occurrence patterns could be studied.

The paper as a whole reports these results and caveats: Broadly in line with IMGT annotations, most TCR beta V segments showed up in productive rearrangements about 87% or about 30% of the time in an earlier analysis of some 590 of the donors. This cohort had only TCR beta chains sequenced, and the lack of alpha or paired-chain data limited which features could be detected. Because counts were too low, seventeen rarely observed V segments, including chromosome 9 orphons, were excluded from the earlier analysis of fewer than 650 of the donors. An association between a missense DCLRE1C variant and V-gene and J-gene trimming of TCR beta chains was found in a later genetic analysis and replicated in an independent cohort. A further reported finding was that TCR beta sequences accurately predicted the HLA-A and HLA-B alleles for most subjects in the first cohort. In a later analysis, the rate of TCR association differed among HLA loci, with DRB1 alleles having the most associated TCRs and HLA-C alleles having the fewest. Correlated functional status among segregating V segments might reflect linkage disequilibrium, but an unknown experimental factor could not be ruled out. It was suggested by the authors that the approach could potentially be generalized to other disease states and immunological phenotypes. Assigning TCR associations to individual alleles was difficult when HLA alleles, especially DR and DQ, strongly co-occurred. Three of the identified cytomegalovirus-associated TCR beta chains were confirmed in vitro to be specific for cytomegalovirus antigens. Specific HLA alleles were associated with 15,000 to 20,000 TCR beta sequences at a false discovery rate of 0.05 in a later analysis. Most TCR sequences were seen in very few donors, while some public TCRs were found in many individuals. A later genetic analysis reported fewer N-insertions in productive TCRs among donors in an Asian-associated ancestry cluster than the approximately 700-donor mean. Sequencing depth was assumed to be roughly uniform across donors in the presence/absence analyses, though that assumption may not hold. A cluster of highly shared sequence variants was judged likely to represent a technical artifact of the sequencing pipeline. Most CMV-associated TCR beta chains appeared to be HLA-restricted in a later analysis, and the HLA associations seemed to be driven largely by CMV exposure. The classifier was reported to diagnose cytomegalovirus status with high specificity and sensitivity in both the original and validation cohorts. In the study, around 150 TCR beta chains were listed as associated with cytomegalovirus. The only immune exposure information available for the cohort was CMV serostatus. A later analysis reported that several top co-occurrence clusters appeared linked to parvovirus B19, influenza, CMV and Epstein-Barr virus. Compared with equally common non-associated chains, HLA-associated TCR beta chains in a later analysis were more clonally expanded and had lower generation probabilities. Some IMGT-functional V segments, including TRBV6-2 and TRBV6-3, could not be told apart with the 87-base-pair reads, so those segments were excluded. Because HLA typing was unavailable for some donors at each locus, only the typed subset was used in association tests.

Library method: the immunoSEQ multiplex PCR assay. For the multiplex PCR, a mixture combining 60 forward primers for TCR Vbeta segments and 13 reverse primers for TCR Jbeta segments was used. The CDR3 region of rearranged TCR beta genes was amplified from genomic DNA by a multiplex PCR assay. On the Illumina HiSeq System, the amplified TCR beta libraries were sequenced as 87-base-pair reads. In the authors' own workflow: In a later analysis, about 80 million unique TCR beta chains were counted across the 650 to 700 repertoires, and around 11 million of these chains were shared by at least two donors. Raw reads were error-corrected and collapsed into unique sequences with a nearest-neighbor algorithm that merged closely related sequences to remove PCR and sequencing errors. V, D and J gene segments were assigned by aligning CDR3 sequences to IMGT reference sequences. For a sequence to be retained, at least a six-nucleotide match to both a V gene segment and a J gene segment was required. A rearrangement was called productive if the CDR3 had no stop codons and remained in frame with V and J, and every other rearrangement was called non-productive. CDR3 was defined according to IMGT convention as the region running from the second conserved V-encoded cysteine to the conserved J-encoded phenylalanine. Sequences without an unambiguous match to a single V gene segment were excluded from the earlier analysis of about 630 of the donors. An earlier analysis of several hundred of the donors classified V segments as functional when productive rearrangements were above 56.7% and as segregating when the standard deviation between donors was above 5%. To diagnose cytomegalovirus status from the catalog of TCR beta chain sequences, a statistical classification framework was built. In a later analysis, TCR nucleotide sequences were compared against IMGT/GENE-DB human TR gene sequences so that V and J genes could be assigned. A later analysis assigned CDR3 sequences and most-parsimonious VDJ recombination scenarios with the TCRdist pipeline. In a later analysis, each TCR beta chain was defined by its CDR3 amino acid sequence together with its V-gene family, and reads lacking a unique V-gene family were excluded. A later analysis removed over 500 highly shared, low-generation-probability nucleotide sequences to deal with suspected cross-contamination and a sequencing artifact. For each public chain, a later analysis derived a clonal expansion index from normalized ranks of inferred template counts within each repertoire. In a later analysis, generation probabilities were computed using a VDJ recombination model fitted to out-of-frame rearrangements, and the results were checked against IGoR. In a later analysis, TCR-TCR, TCR-HLA and TCR-CMV co-occurrence was scored with hypergeometric tests, and a repertoire-size bias correction was applied to TCR pairs. False discovery rates were estimated in a later analysis by permuting HLA or CMV assignments 20 times. In a later analysis, co-occurring TCRs were grouped with DBSCAN, and TCRdist sequence similarity was added when clustering was performed within HLA-allele-positive subsets. For co-occurrence clustering, repertoires with fewer than 30,000 or more than 120,000 public chains were excluded, along with about five repertoires with anomalous nucleotide sharing. Here the immuneACCESS table is served through TCRdb, limited to in-frame sequences with V and J called. Missing clones are a known gap in these copies; in checked studies unresolved V genes cover under half, and the rest lacks a known reason. Clonal size and the V and J genes are those of that table, whereas D and trimming came from the DNA. Within this sample are over 200,000 clones, with 78% of them counted one time only. The ten largest clones capture approximately 3.9% of the sample.

The cohort comprised 670 or so healthy bone marrow donors. At the time of sampling, all cohort members were nominally healthy, though unrecorded immune exposures were likely present. The donor was CMV seronegative and belonged to the group of several hundred seronegative cohort members. Every donor gave a peripheral blood sample, and the peripheral blood mononuclear cells from that sample were used for TCR beta sequencing. Genomic DNA extraction from the blood cell samples was performed with the Qiagen DNeasy Blood Extraction Kit. The sample comprised PBMCs. This clonotype originated in a male donor in good health and CMV-seronegative. The chain is assembled from TRBV7-2 and TRBJ2-3; TRBD2 is a possible D gene, resting on 6 matching bases. The sequenced DNA: TGTGCCAGCAGCCCGGATACTAGCTACGGCACAGATACGCAGTATTTT. Protein translation: CASSPDTSYGTDTQYF.